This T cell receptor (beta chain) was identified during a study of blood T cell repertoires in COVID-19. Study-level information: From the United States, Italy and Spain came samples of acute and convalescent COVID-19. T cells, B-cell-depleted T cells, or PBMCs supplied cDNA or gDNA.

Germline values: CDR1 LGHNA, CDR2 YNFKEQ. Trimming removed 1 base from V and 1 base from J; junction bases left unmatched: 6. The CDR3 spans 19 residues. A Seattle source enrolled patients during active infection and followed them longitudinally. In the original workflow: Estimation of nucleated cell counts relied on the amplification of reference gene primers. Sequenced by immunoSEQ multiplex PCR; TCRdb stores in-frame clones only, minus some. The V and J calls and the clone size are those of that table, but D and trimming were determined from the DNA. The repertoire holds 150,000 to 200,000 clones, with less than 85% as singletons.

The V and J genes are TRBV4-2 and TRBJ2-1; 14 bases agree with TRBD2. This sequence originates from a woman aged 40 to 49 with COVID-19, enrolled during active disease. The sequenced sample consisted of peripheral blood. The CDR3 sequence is CASSQVTSGRARSYNEQFF. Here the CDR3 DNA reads TGTGCCAGCAGCCAAGTGACTAGCGGGAGGGCCAGGTCCTACAATGAGCAGTTCTTC.